The sequence of this T cell receptor beta chain was determined in a study of CD8 T cells in Susac syndrome. The CDR3 extends over 18 amino acids. The germline V gene encodes CDR1 MNHNS and CDR2 SASEGT. The V gene end was trimmed by 6 bases and the J gene end by 0 bases; junction bases not matched to a gene: 13. RNA amounts of about 0.5 to 1 ug underwent reverse transcription with random hexamers. MiXCR was run by TCRdb on the immunoSEQ multiplex PCR reads, yielding one entry per CDR3 protein. The profile shows 150,000 to 200,000 distinct CDR3 sequences, roughly 94% of them singletons. CD8+ and CD4+ T cells from blood underwent TCR beta sequencing, which was carried out in a high-throughput format.

Sequencing was done on a sample of CD4+ T cells from PBMCs. The clonotype originates from a human donor with multiple sclerosis. The chain couples TRBV6-1 to TRBJ2-1, with 8 nucleotides matching TRBD2. The CDR3 DNA reads as TGTGCCAGCAGCTTGCTAGCGGGTCTTCCCACCTCCTACAATGAGCAGTTCTTC. Protein product: CASSLLAGLPTSYNEQFF.